This T cell receptor (beta chain) was captured in a study of shared clonotypes between healthy human individuals. J lost 2 bases, V lost 4 bases, and 9 bases had no gene match. The CDR3 totals 15 residues. Germline CDR1 reads SGDLS; CDR2 reads YYNGEE. All donors qualified as healthy HIV-negative adults and had experienced no recent acute infections or vaccinations. CD45RA+ naive and CD45RA-negative memory subsets were separated from CD4+ cells. Repertoires were generated with immunoSEQ multiplex PCR, while TCRdb's copy carries only in-frame clones and drops some. The data contain 2 million to 2.5 million clones, 95% of them seen just once; the ten biggest clones take up around 0.13%.

This chain links TRBV9 with TRBJ2-7; the match to TRBD2 covers 7 bases. The sequencing sample was made of naive CD4+ T cells sorted from blood. Subset of the sample: CD45RA+ positively selected. This receptor was obtained from a man aged 18 to 30 in good health. The CDR3 DNA follows: TGTGCCAGCAGCCCACGGGGGGAGACCCCCTACGAGCAGTACTTC. Protein: CASSPRGETPYEQYF.